The 17 T cell receptor beta chains presented below share a single source sample, sequenced in a study of shared clonotypes between healthy human individuals. This table comes from immunoSEQ multiplex PCR, and its TCRdb copy is limited to in-frame clones, with some not included. Of approximately 2.1 million clones detected, more than 80% appear once; the ten largest clones hold about 0.39%. The sample consisted of naive CD4+ T cells from PBMCs. Subset here: CD45RA+ positively selected. Receptors originate from a man aged 18 to 30 in good health. Some clones in this sample may be carry-over from other donors' samples.

The chain is built from TRBV28 and TRBJ1-6; D call uncertain. Germline V gene data show CDR1 as MDHEN and CDR2 as SYDVKM. This CDR3 is 17 amino acids long. V was clipped by 1 base and J by 7 bases, with 17 bases between them. This chain's CDR3 is CASSLSDISVRNSPLHF. The CDR3 nucleotides read TGTGCCAGCAGTTTATCCGACATCTCGGTTCGGAATTCACCCCTCCACTTT. Based on the CDR3 plus reference TRBV28 and TRBJ1-6, the full variable domain is DVKVTQSSRYLVKRTGEKVFLECVQDMDHENMFWYRQDPGLGLRLIYFSYDVKMKEKGDIPEGYSVSREKKERFSLILESASTNQTSMYLCASSLSDISVRNSPLHFGNGTRLTVT.

V is TRBV15 and J is TRBJ1-5, with unresolved D. The germline gives CDR1 LNHNV, CDR2 YYDKDF (reference sequence). CDR3 length equals 13 residues. V was shortened by 7 bases and J by 0 bases, with 7 bases between the two germline ends. CDR3 in DNA: TGTGCCACCACGGGGAATAGCAATCAGCCCCAGCATTTT. It translates to CATTGNSNQPQHF.

The chain links TRBV20-1 to TRBJ2-1; the D call may be TRBD1 or TRBD2 (5 bases each). The CDR3 sequence is 11 residues long. Trimming took 4 bases from V and 16 from J, leaving 17 bases between them. Germline lookup yields CDR1 DFQATT and CDR2 SNEGSKA (reference sequence). CDR3 in DNA: TGCAGTGCTACAGAAACCGGGACCCCCTTCTTC. As protein: CSATETGTPFF.

The chain carries TRBV25-1 and TRBJ2-1; 10 nucleotides line up with TRBD2. This CDR3 spans 16 amino acids. With 2 bases clipped from V and 8 bases from J, the junction kept 9 bases outside the gene matches. Germline loops: CDR1 MGHDK, CDR2 SYGVNS. The CDR3, as DNA: TGTGCCAGCAGTGAAATCTCGCTAGCGGGAGCCCATGAGCAGTTCTTC. It is translated as CASSEISLAGAHEQFF.

The chain employs TRBV28 and TRBJ1-1; no definite D call. V lost 2 bases, J lost 6 bases, and 10 bases lay in between. This CDR3 is 13 amino acids long. Germline loops: CDR1 MDHEN, CDR2 SYDVKM. The CDR3 DNA is TGTGCCAGCAGTTTAACTCGTAGGGCTGAAGCTTTCTTT. Its translation is CASSLTRRAEAFF.

The rearrangement uses TRBV5-1 and TRBJ2-6; perhaps TRBD1 as D (6 bases). The CDR3 consists of 15 residues. The V end lost 4 bases, the J end lost 2 bases, and 10 bases lay between the germline ends. The germline V gene has CDR1 SGHRS and CDR2 YFSETQ. The chain's CDR3 is CASSEGDTGANVLTF. The CDR3 nucleotides are TGCGCCAGCAGCGAGGGGGATACTGGGGCCAACGTCCTGACTTTC.

The chain couples TRBV7-9 to TRBJ2-7; 8 bases match TRBD1. CDR1 is SEHNR, CDR2 FQNEAQ, per germline (reference sequence). With V trimmed by 1 base and J by 2 bases, 7 bases remained unmatched. The CDR3 consists of 16 residues. The CDR3 bases are TGTGCCAGCAGCTTAGGACAGGGGACCGATCCCTACGAGCAGTACTTC. Its translation: CASSLGQGTDPYEQYF.

The chain employs TRBV29-1 and TRBJ1-1, with a possible D match to TRBD1 (6 bases). This CDR3 has 11 residues. The germline gives CDR1 SQVTM, CDR2 ANQGSEA. With 8 bases removed from V and 10 bases from J, the gap between germline ends came to 17 bases. The CDR3: CSITGGASAFF. In DNA, the CDR3 is TGCAGCATAACCGGGGGGGCCTCAGCTTTCTTT.

The V and J genes are TRBV18 and TRBJ1-2, with 9 nucleotides matching TRBD1. CDR3 size: 14 residues. Trimming took 4 bases from V and 1 from J; bases not matched to a gene: 1. CDR1 is KGHSH, CDR2 LQKENI, per germline. CDR3 loop: CASSRDRVNYGYTF. The CDR3 DNA follows: TGTGCCAGCTCACGGGACAGGGTTAACTATGGCTACACCTTC.

Notes on this clone: The same CDR3 is also encoded by other DNA sequences in this sample. J is TRBJ1-4 and V is TRBV19, with D hard to call. From germline, CDR1 is LNHDA and CDR2 SQIVND (reference sequence). V shed 5 bases and J shed 8 bases, with 12 bases lying between them. This CDR3 is built from 13 residues. CDR3 amino acids: CASSLGRSEKLFF. The CDR3 DNA sequence: TGTGCCAGTAGTCTAGGTCGGTCCGAAAAACTGTTTTTT.

The chain employs TRBV2 and TRBJ2-7, with 7 bases lining up with TRBD1. V shed 5 bases, J shed 3 bases, and the junction held 10 bases outside the gene matches. In germline, CDR1 is SNHLY, CDR2 FYNNEI. CDR3 length equals 15 residues. In DNA, the CDR3 is TGTGCCAGCAGTTTACTCGGGACAGATCTCTACGAGCAGTACTTC. Residues: CASSLLGTDLYEQYF.

The chain has TRBV5-1 and TRBJ2-2; D gene ambiguous. Looked up from germline, CDR1 is SGHRS and CDR2 is YFSETQ. CDR3 length: 15 amino acids. Trimming removed 2 bases from V and 4 bases from J, with 12 bases in between. The CDR3 sequence: CASSFGVSGTGELFF. CDR3 nucleotides: TGCGCCAGCAGCTTCGGAGTAAGTGGCACCGGGGAGCTGTTTTTT. The whole variable domain, remainder taken from reference TRBV5-1 and TRBJ2-2, is KAGVTQTPRYLIKTRGQQVTLSCSPISGHRSVSWYQQTPGQGLQFLFEYFSETQRNKGNFPGRFSGRQFSNSRSEMNVSTLELGDSALYLCASSFGVSGTGELFFGEGSRLTVL.

The genes are TRBV6-1 and TRBJ1-1; no reliable D call. Trimming removed 7 bases from V and 0 bases from J, with 12 bases in between. The length of the CDR3 is 14 residues. Germline CDR1 is MNHNS and CDR2 is SASEGT. The CDR3 loop is CASTRWTMNTEAFF. The CDR3 coding sequence is TGTGCCAGCACTCGTTGGACGATGAACACTGAAGCTTTCTTT.

This chain connects TRBV28 to TRBJ2-5, with 11 bases aligning to TRBD1. The better agreement between TRBJ2-7 and the DNA end casts doubt on the J call. The germline gives CDR1 MDHEN, CDR2 SYDVKM. This CDR3 is built from 15 residues. The CDR3 is CASSPPGTGGYEQYF. CDR3 in DNA: TGTGCCAGCAGTCCCCCCGGGACAGGGGGCTACGAGCAGTACTTC.

This sequence joins TRBV25-1 and TRBJ2-3, with 7 bases lining up with TRBD2. The CDR3 is 16 residues long. The J segment lost 0 bases and the V segment lost 2 bases, leaving 5 bases of the junction unmatched. The germline V gene has CDR1 MGHDK and CDR2 SYGVNS. The CDR3 reads CASSELGLGSTDTQYF. In nucleotides, the CDR3 is TGTGCCAGCAGTGAACTAGGACTAGGGAGCACAGATACGCAGTATTTT.

CDR3: CASSLGAETSGNTIYF. The CDR3 nucleotides read TGTGCCAGCAGCTTGGGTGCGGAGACCTCTGGAAACACCATATATTTT. V and J are TRBV5-4 and TRBJ1-3; D not certain. CDR1 and CDR2 (germline): SGHNT, YYREEE (reference sequence). The CDR3 spans 16 residues. V gave up 0 bases and J gave up 0 bases, with 10 bases separating them.

The DNA for the CDR3 is TGTGCCAGCAGCTTGGGTGACACAGCGAACACTGAAGCTTTCTTT. It codes for CASSLGDTANTEAFF. This chain links TRBV11-2 with TRBJ1-1; D not certain. Between the trimmed V and J ends, which lost 3 bases and 1 base, there was a span of 12 bases. Germline values: CDR1 SGHAT, CDR2 FQNNGV. The CDR3 spans 15 residues.